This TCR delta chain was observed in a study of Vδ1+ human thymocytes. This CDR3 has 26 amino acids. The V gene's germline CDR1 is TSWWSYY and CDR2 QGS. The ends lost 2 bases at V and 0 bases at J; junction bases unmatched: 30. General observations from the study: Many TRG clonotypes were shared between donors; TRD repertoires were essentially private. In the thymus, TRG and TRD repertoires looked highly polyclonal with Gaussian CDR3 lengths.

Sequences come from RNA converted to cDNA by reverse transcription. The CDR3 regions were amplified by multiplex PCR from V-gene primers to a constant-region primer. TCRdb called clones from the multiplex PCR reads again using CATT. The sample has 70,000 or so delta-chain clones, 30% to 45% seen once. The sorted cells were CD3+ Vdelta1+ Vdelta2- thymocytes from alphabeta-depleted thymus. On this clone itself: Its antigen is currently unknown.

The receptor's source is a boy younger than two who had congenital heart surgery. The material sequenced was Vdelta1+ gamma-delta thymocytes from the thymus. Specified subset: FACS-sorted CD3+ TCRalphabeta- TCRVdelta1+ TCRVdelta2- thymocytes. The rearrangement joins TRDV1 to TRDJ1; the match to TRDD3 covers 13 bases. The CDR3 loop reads CALGEFRPPSSPVLGDTTKYTDKLIF. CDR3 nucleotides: TGTGCTCTTGGGGAATTTCGGCCCCCTTCCTCTCCTGTACTGGGGGATACGACCAAGTACACCGATAAACTCATCTTT.